This TCR beta chain appears in the sequencing data of a study of a mutant IDH1 vaccine in newly diagnosed glioma. In the study overall: Beginning 4-6 weeks after radiotherapy alone, or with temozolomide cycles, vaccination took place. Of treated patients, roughly 62% were men and roughly 38% women, averaging around 40 years. In the visit schedule, V12 fell in week 35, while V13 fell in week 47.

This table comes from immunoSEQ multiplex PCR, and its TCRdb copy is limited to in-frame clones, with some not included. The table has about 46,000 clones, approximately 84% seen once. The CDR3 totals 15 residues. Germline V gives CDR1 SGHVS, CDR2 FNYEAQ. Trimming at V came to 6 bases and at J to 4 bases, leaving 7 bases not matched to a gene. In the case of this clone: Its specificity is unknown.

Sample time point: week 47, end of study. The content of each vaccine dose was 300 ug of mutant IDH1 20-mer peptide, and topical imiquimod accompanied it. The origin of this receptor is a woman aged 25-40 years with glioma. Some clones in this sample may be carry-over from other donors' samples. This chain links TRBV7-6 with TRBJ1-5; 9 nucleotides agree with TRBD1. The specimen was PBMCs, collected from a glioma patient whose treatment included an IDH1 peptide vaccine. CDR3 DNA: TGTGCCAGCAGGCCCGGGACAGGGTGGAATCAGCCCCAGCATTTT. Protein product: CASRPGTGWNQPQHF.